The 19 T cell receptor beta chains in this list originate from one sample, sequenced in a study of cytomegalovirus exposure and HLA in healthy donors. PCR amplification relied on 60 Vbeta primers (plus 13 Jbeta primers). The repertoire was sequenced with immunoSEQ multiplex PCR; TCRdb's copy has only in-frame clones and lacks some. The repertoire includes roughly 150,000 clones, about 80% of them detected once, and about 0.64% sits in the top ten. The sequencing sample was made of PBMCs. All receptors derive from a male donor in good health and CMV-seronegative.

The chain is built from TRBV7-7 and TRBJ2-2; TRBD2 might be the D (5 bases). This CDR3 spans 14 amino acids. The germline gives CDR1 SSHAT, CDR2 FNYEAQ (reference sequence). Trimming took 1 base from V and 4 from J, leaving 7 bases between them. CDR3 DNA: TGTGCCAGCAGCTTAGTCGGGATCACCGGGGAGCTGTTTTTT. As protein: CASSLVGITGELFF.

The CDR3 region is CASSAPPGQGVNTEAFF. The CDR3 DNA follows: TGTGCCAGCAGCGCACCGCCGGGACAGGGGGTGAACACTGAAGCTTTCTTT. The chain employs TRBV9 and TRBJ1-1; 11 bases align to TRBD1. The length of the CDR3 is 17 residues. V shed 3 bases and J 0 bases; nucleotides not matched to a gene: 7. Germline-derived CDR1 and CDR2 are SGDLS and YYNGEE.

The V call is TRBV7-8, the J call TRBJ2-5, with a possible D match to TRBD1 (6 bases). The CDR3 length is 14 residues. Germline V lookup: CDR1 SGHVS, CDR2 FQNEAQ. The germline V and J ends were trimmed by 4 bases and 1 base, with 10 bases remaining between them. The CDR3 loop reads CASSSTGIQETQYF. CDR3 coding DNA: TGTGCCAGCAGCTCCACAGGGATCCAAGAGACCCAGTACTTC.

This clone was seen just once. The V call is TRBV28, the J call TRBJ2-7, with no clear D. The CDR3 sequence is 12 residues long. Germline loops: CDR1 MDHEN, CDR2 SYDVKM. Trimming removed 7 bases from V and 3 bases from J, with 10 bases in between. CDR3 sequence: CASMRANYEQYF. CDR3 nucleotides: TGTGCCAGCATGAGAGCTAACTACGAGCAGTACTTC.

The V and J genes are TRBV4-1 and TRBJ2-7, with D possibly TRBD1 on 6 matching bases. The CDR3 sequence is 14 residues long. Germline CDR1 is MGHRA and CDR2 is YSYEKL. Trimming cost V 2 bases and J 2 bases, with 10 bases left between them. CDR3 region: CASSQRQDAYEQYF. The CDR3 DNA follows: TGCGCCAGCAGCCAACGACAGGACGCCTACGAGCAGTACTTC.

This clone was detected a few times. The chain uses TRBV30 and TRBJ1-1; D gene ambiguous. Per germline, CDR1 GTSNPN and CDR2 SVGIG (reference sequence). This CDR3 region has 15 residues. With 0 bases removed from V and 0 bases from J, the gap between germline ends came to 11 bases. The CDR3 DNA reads TGTGCCTGGAGTGTACCGGGGTATATGAACACTGAAGCTTTCTTT. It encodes CAWSVPGYMNTEAFF.

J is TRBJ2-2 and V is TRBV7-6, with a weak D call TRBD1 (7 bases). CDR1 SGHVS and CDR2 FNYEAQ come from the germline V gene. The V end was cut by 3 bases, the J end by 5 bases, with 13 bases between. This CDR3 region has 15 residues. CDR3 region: CASSLRRGLTGELFF. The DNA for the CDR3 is TGTGCCAGCAGCTTGCGGAGGGGGCTGACCGGGGAGCTGTTTTTT.

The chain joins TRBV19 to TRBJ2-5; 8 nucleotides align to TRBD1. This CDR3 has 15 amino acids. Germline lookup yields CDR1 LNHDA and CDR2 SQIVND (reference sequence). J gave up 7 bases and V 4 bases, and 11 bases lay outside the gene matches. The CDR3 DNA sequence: TGTGCCAGTAGTACCTGGACAGGGCCAGAGGGGACCCAGTACTTC. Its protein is CASSTWTGPEGTQYF.

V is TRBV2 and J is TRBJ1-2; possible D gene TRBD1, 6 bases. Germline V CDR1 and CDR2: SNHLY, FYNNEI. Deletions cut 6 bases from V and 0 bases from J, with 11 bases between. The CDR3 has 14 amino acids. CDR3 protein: CASRSDRTNYGYTF. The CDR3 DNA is TGTGCCAGCAGGTCGGACAGAACTAACTATGGCTACACCTTC.

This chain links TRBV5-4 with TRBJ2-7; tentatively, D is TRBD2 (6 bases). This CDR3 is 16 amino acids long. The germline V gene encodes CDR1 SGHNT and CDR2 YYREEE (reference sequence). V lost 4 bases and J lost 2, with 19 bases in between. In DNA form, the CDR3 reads TGTGCCAGCAGCCCGACGCCAACGGGAGACGCCTACGAGCAGTACTTC. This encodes CASSPTPTGDAYEQYF.

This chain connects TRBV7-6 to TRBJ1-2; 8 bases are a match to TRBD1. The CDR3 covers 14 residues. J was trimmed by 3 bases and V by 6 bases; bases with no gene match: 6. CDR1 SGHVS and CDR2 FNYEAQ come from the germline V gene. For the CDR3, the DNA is TGTGCCAGCAGTCCAGGGGGCGAGGACTATGGCTACACCTTC. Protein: CASSPGGEDYGYTF.

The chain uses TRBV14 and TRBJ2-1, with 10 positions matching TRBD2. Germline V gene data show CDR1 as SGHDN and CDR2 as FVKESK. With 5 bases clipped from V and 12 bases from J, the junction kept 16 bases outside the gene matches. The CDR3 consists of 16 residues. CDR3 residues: CASSSGKLAGSEGQFF. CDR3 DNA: TGTGCCAGCAGCTCGGGGAAACTAGCGGGATCCGAAGGGCAGTTCTTC.

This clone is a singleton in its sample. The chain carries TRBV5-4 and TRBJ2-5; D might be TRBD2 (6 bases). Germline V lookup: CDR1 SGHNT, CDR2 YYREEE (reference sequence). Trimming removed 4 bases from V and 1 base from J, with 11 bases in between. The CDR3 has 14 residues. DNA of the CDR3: TGTGCCAGCAGCCCGGGACTTCTCCAAGAGACCCAGTACTTC. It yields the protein CASSPGLLQETQYF.

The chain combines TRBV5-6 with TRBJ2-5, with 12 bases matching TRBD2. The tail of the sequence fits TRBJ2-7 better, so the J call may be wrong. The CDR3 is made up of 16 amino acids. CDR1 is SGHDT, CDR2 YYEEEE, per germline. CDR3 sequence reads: CASSLGSSGRAYEQYF. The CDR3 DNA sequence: TGTGCCAGCAGCTTGGGGTCTAGCGGGAGGGCCTACGAGCAGTACTTC.

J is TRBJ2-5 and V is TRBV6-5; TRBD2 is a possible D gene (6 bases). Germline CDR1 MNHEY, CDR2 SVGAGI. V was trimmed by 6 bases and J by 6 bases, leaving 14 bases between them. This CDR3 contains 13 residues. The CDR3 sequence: CASRGGGEQTQYF. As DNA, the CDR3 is TGTGCCAGCAGGGGGGGTGGGGAGCAGACCCAGTACTTC.

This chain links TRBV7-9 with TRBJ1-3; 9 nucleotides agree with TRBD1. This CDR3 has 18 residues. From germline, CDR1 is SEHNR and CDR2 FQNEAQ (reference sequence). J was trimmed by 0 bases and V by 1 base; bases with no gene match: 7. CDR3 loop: CASSLGGQGLYSGNTIYF. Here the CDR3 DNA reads TGTGCCAGCAGCTTAGGGGGACAGGGACTTTACTCTGGAAACACCATATATTTT.

CDR3 amino acids: CASSLNRKRDTQYF. The CDR3 DNA is TGCGCCAGCAGCTTAAACAGAAAAAGGGATACGCAGTATTTT. The chain carries TRBV5-1 and TRBJ2-3; no definite D call. Looked up from germline, CDR1 is SGHRS and CDR2 is YFSETQ. With 2 bases removed from V and 6 bases from J, the gap between germline ends came to 13 bases. This CDR3 comprises 14 residues.

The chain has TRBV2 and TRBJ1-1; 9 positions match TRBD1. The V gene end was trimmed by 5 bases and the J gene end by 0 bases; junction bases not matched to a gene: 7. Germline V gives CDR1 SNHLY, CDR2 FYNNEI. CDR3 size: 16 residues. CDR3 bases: TGTGCCAGCAGTCTCACAGGGGGCCACATGAACACTGAAGCTTTCTTT. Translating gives CASSLTGGHMNTEAFF.

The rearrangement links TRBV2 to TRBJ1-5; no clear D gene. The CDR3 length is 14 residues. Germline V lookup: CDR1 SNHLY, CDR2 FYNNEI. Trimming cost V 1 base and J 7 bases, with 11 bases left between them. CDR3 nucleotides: TGTGCCAGCAGTGAAGGGCGGGGTTTGCAGCCCCAGCATTTT. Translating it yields CASSEGRGLQPQHF. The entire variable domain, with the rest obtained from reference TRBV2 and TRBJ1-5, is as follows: EPEVTQTPSHQVTQMGQEVILRCVPISNHLYFYWYRQILGQKVEFLVSFYNNEISEKSEIFDDQFSVERPDGSNFTLKIRSTKLEDSAMYFCASSEGRGLQPQHFGDGTRLSIL.